This T cell receptor beta chain comes out of a study of early T cells in non-severe SARS-CoV-2 infection. Study details: Sequenced bulk RNA came from whole blood that was unsorted, and chains were unpaired. Overall study findings and caveats: VDJdb matches were skewed toward anti-spike CD8 T cell responses.

This clonotype has a count of ten or more. Its antigen remains unknown. There are 17 residues in the CDR3. The V gene end was trimmed by 0 bases and the J gene end by 7 bases; junction bases not matched to a gene: 12. Germline-derived CDR1 and CDR2 are DFQATT and SNEGSKA (reference sequence). Researchers tagged individual cDNA molecules with unique molecular identifiers. In TCRdb, the 5' RACE reads were re-called with MiXCR into one record per CDR3 protein. The data show about 49,000 distinct CDR3 sequences, with around 6.5% seen just once and 2.5% to 3% held by the top ten. V usage is TRBV20-1 and J usage is TRBJ1-6; 7 bases are shared with TRBD1. The material was whole blood, obtained at baseline. The source of this sequence is an adult who was a healthcare worker with PCR-confirmed SARS-CoV-2 infection or an uninfected control (not recorded which). The CDR3 DNA sequence: TGCAGTGCTAGAGAAAAGTTGGGTGGGACAGAGAATTCACCCCTCCACTTT. Translated: CSAREKLGGTENSPLHF.